This T cell receptor (beta chain) came from a study of CD8 T cells in ankylosing spondylitis. Overall study findings and caveats: A motif in TCR beta, a set of eight highly homologous variants, appeared characteristic of ankylosing spondylitis blood. Reportedly, significant enrichment of disease-linked clones occurred in matched ankylosing spondylitis synovial fluid. Earlier work had already found some motif variants in reactive arthritis synovial fluid and blood.

In regard to this clonotype: Antigen unknown.

Scientists made TCR beta libraries using quantitative 5'-RACE with molecular barcodes. Each CDR3 protein is one row after TCRdb ran MiXCR on the 5' RACE reads. This table has about 390,000 distinct CDR3 sequences, 20% to 25% appearing once. The CDR3 contains 17 residues. CDR1 GTSNPN and CDR2 SVGIG come from the germline V gene (reference sequence). V lost 0 bases and J 0 bases, leaving 14 bases between the germline ends. Sequenced sample: blood, either unsorted or a sorted T cell fraction (not recorded which). The chain links TRBV30 to TRBJ2-2; no reliable D call. This sequence originates from a male donor with ankylosing spondylitis. Here the CDR3 DNA reads TGTGCCTGGAGTGTCTCAGGCATCTCCTCGAACACCGGGGAGCTGTTTTTT. Residues: CAWSVSGISSNTGELFF.